This passage covers 14 T cell receptor beta chains from one sample sequenced in a study of blood T cell repertoires in COVID-19. Using immunoSEQ multiplex PCR, the repertoire was profiled, and TCRdb retains in-frame clones only, with some absent. The sample has 150,000 to 200,000 clones; 84% are singletons. Sequences were obtained from peripheral blood. These receptors were collected from a woman aged 65 to 85 with COVID-19, enrolled during active disease.

The chain uses TRBV19 and TRBJ2-3; D perhaps matches TRBD1 (5 bases). Germline V gene sequence: CDR1 LNHDA, CDR2 SQIVND (reference sequence). V lost 7 bases to trimming and J lost 4 bases, with 12 bases between them. The CDR3 runs 13 residues. The CDR3 coding sequence is TGTGCCAGTACCAGGGATCGGGCAGATACGCAGTATTTT. Its protein is CASTRDRADTQYF.

The chain joins TRBV6-5 to TRBJ1-3; TRBD1 is a possible D gene (5 bases). This CDR3 has 13 residues. The V gene's germline CDR1 is MNHEY and CDR2 SVGAGI. V lost 5 bases and J 4 bases, leaving 9 bases between the germline ends. The chain's CDR3 is CASSPGRGNTIYF. CDR3 nucleotides: TGTGCCAGCAGTCCAGGGCGAGGAAACACCATATATTTT.

The chain combines TRBV3-1 (or the pseudogene TRBV3-2) with TRBJ2-1, with D tentatively TRBD2 (6 bases). Trimming left V 6 bases short and J 7 bases short, with 10 bases between. Germline V gene sequence: CDR1 LGHDT, CDR2 YNNKEL (reference sequence). CDR3 length equals 12 residues. CDR3 residues: CASRTSGNEQFF. The CDR3 coding sequence is TGTGCCAGCAGGACGAGCGGGAATGAGCAGTTCTTC.

The genes are TRBV3-1 (or the pseudogene TRBV3-2) and TRBJ1-1; TRBD1 matches 8 bases. Per germline, CDR1 LGHDT and CDR2 YNNKEL (reference sequence). Germline trimming cut 0 bases from V and 7 bases from J; bases unmatched to any gene: 16. The CDR3 contains 18 residues. DNA for the CDR3: TGTGCCAGCAGCCAAGATGCTCGGCAGGGGGCTTTTAGTGGTGAAGCTTTCTTT. Protein sequence: CASSQDARQGAFSGEAFF.

This rearrangement joins TRBV11-2 to TRBJ2-2, with TRBD1 matching 8 bases. The CDR3 is 18 residues long. The ends lost 4 bases at V and 4 bases at J; junction bases unmatched: 14. CDR1 and CDR2 (germline): SGHAT, FQNNGV. The chain's CDR3 is CASSSNRGSVIGTGELFF. The CDR3 nucleotides read TGTGCCAGCAGCTCCAACAGGGGGTCCGTGATAGGCACCGGGGAGCTGTTTTTT.

The chain is built from TRBV6-5 and TRBJ2-3; 13 bases align to TRBD2. Trimming cost V 4 bases and J 3 bases; bases outside gene matches: 1. The CDR3 contains 15 residues. CDR1 is MNHEY and CDR2 is SVGAGI in the germline V gene. The CDR3 here is CASSSLAGGTDTQYF. DNA for the CDR3: TGTGCCAGCAGTTCACTAGCGGGAGGGACAGATACGCAGTATTTT.

Here the CDR3 reads CASRWPGGNIQYF. The CDR3 coding sequence is TGTGCCAGCAGATGGCCGGGGGGAAACATTCAGTACTTC. The chain carries TRBV27 and TRBJ2-4, with TRBD2 matching 7 bases. Per germline, CDR1 MNHEY and CDR2 SMNVEV (reference sequence). CDR3 length: 13 amino acids. V shed 6 bases and J 6 bases; nucleotides not matched to a gene: 5.

The J gene is TRBJ1-4, the V gene TRBV27; 7 nucleotides line up with TRBD1. Germline lookup yields CDR1 MNHEY and CDR2 SMNVEV (reference sequence). Unmatched junction bases numbered 7, after V lost 6 bases and J lost 3 bases. The CDR3 consists of 15 residues. CDR3 in DNA: TGTGCCAGCAGCCCCCGACAGGGCCCTAATGAAAAACTGTTTTTT. Translated: CASSPRQGPNEKLFF.

The chain recombines TRBV11-2 with TRBJ2-1, with no clear D. V was trimmed by 0 bases and J by 7 bases, leaving 13 bases between them. CDR1 and CDR2 from the germline V gene are SGHAT and FQNNGV. CDR3 length: 15 residues. This CDR3 reads CASSLDLVGSNEQFF. CDR3 DNA: TGTGCCAGCAGCTTAGATCTAGTTGGTTCGAATGAGCAGTTCTTC.

J is TRBJ2-7 and V is TRBV7-3; D not certain. The CDR3 runs 9 residues. The V and J ends lost 10 bases and 7 bases respectively, with 8 bases between them. Germline CDR1 SGHTA, CDR2 FQGTGA. The CDR3 DNA is TGTGCCACCTCCTTAGAGCAGTACGTC. This translates into CATSLEQYV.

The V call is TRBV19, the J call TRBJ1-5; D gene unclear. CDR1 is LNHDA, CDR2 SQIVND, per germline (reference sequence). V lost 3 bases to trimming and J lost 2 bases, with 17 bases between them. The CDR3 sequence is 17 residues long. The CDR3: CASSIPPPRAGNQPQHF. In DNA, the CDR3 is TGTGCCAGTAGTATCCCCCCCCCGAGGGCAGGCAATCAGCCCCAGCATTTT. Drawing the rest from reference TRBV19 and TRBJ1-5, the complete variable domain is DGGITQSPKYLFRKEGQNVTLSCEQNLNHDAMYWYRQDPGQGLRLIYYSQIVNDFQKGDIAEGYSVSREKKESFPLTVTSAQKNPTAFYLCASSIPPPRAGNQPQHFGDGTRLSIL.

The rearrangement uses TRBV6-5 and TRBJ1-1; TRBD1 is a possible D gene (5 bases). There are 15 residues in the CDR3. Between the trimmed V and J ends, which lost 2 bases and 3 bases, there was a span of 13 bases. The V gene's germline CDR1 is MNHEY and CDR2 SVGAGI. DNA for the CDR3: TGTGCCAGCAGTTACAGGCGTCCGGGGGACACTGAAGCTTTCTTT. It specifies CASSYRRPGDTEAFF.

In this sample, this clone turned up once. V is TRBV27 and J is TRBJ1-6; 12 nucleotides align to TRBD1. V lost 7 bases, J lost 7 bases, and 11 bases stayed unmatched. This CDR3 contains 17 residues. The germline CDR1 and CDR2 sequences are MNHEY and SMNVEV (reference sequence). The CDR3 nucleotides are TGTGCCAGCACTAAACTCTCGGGACAGGGGGCAAATTCACCCCTCCACTTT. The encoded protein is CASTKLSGQGANSPLHF.

CDR3 residues: CASSQDTYEQYF. The CDR3 DNA reads as TGTGCCAGCAGCCAAGACACCTACGAGCAGTACTTC. The J gene is TRBJ2-7, the V gene TRBV3-1 (or the pseudogene TRBV3-2); D remains ambiguous. V lost 0 bases, J lost 2 bases, and 2 bases lay in between. The germline V gene has CDR1 LGHDT and CDR2 YNNKEL (reference sequence). The CDR3 is 12 amino acids.